The 30 T cell receptor beta chains below were found in one sample sequenced in a study of cytomegalovirus exposure and HLA in healthy donors. The primer mix had 60 Vbeta and 13 Jbeta primers. Data came from immunoSEQ multiplex PCR; TCRdb stores just in-frame clones and leaves some out. The table lists 150,000 to 200,000 clones, 71% of them singletons. Sequencing was carried out using PBMCs. Source of these receptors: a girl between 5 and 17 years old in good health and CMV-seronegative.

The chain has TRBV27 and TRBJ1-5; 7 bases are a match to TRBD1. The ends lost 10 bases at V and 0 bases at J; junction bases unmatched: 12. This CDR3 contains 16 residues. The germline gives CDR1 MNHEY, CDR2 SMNVEV (reference sequence). This CDR3 reads CANLRQGPDSNQPQHF. The CDR3 DNA reads TGTGCCAACCTTAGACAGGGCCCAGATAGCAATCAGCCCCAGCATTTT.

In its sample, this clone was seen a few times. This chain connects TRBV14 to TRBJ1-2, with D maybe TRBD1 (5 bases). The CDR3 totals 16 residues. CDR1 and CDR2 (germline): SGHDN, FVKESK. V was shortened by 1 base and J by 0 bases, with 12 bases between the two germline ends. The CDR3 bases are TGTGCCAGCAGCCAAGTGGGGGGTTCAGCTAACTATGGCTACACCTTC. Amino acids: CASSQVGGSANYGYTF. Looking up the rest from reference TRBV14 and TRBJ1-2 gives the full variable domain: EAGVTQFPSHSVIEKGQTVTLRCDPISGHDNLYWYRRVMGKEIKFLLHFVKESKQDESGMPNNRFLAERTGGTYSTLKVQPAELEDSGVYFCASSQVGGSANYGYTFGSGTRLTVV.

This clone is a singleton in its sample. J is TRBJ1-1 and V is TRBV9; 7 bases align to TRBD1. The CDR3 sequence is 15 residues long. With 3 bases clipped from V and 5 bases from J, the junction kept 10 bases outside the gene matches. Germline loops: CDR1 SGDLS, CDR2 YYNGEE. The CDR3 spells CASSAQAGGWTEAFF. The CDR3, as DNA: TGTGCCAGCAGCGCCCAAGCAGGGGGGTGGACTGAAGCTTTCTTT.

This chain links TRBV6-1 with TRBJ1-3, with 9 bases that match TRBD1. CDR3 size: 15 residues. The V gene's germline CDR1 is MNHNS and CDR2 SASEGT. The V segment lost 5 bases and the J segment 6 bases; nucleotides outside the gene matches: 8. CDR3 bases: TGTGCCAGCAGTACCACAGGGGGCCCCGCAAACACCATATATTTT. This translates into CASSTTGGPANTIYF.

A few counts support this clone. The J gene is TRBJ1-1, the V gene TRBV9; 7 nucleotides match TRBD1. The CDR3 is 18 amino acids. Germline assignment: CDR1 SGDLS and CDR2 YYNGEE. Germline trimming cut 0 bases from V and 1 base from J; bases unmatched to any gene: 12. The CDR3 sequence is CASSVGLTPGTANTEAFF. The CDR3 DNA reads TGTGCCAGCAGCGTAGGCCTTACTCCCGGGACAGCGAACACTGAAGCTTTCTTT.

J is TRBJ1-2 and V is TRBV28, with TRBD1 matching over 9 bases. The CDR3 has 14 amino acids. V was clipped by 4 bases and J by 6 bases; unmatched bases: 6. Germline assignment: CDR1 MDHEN and CDR2 SYDVKM. The CDR3 sequence: CASSSAGTGHGYTF. The CDR3 DNA is TGTGCCAGCAGTTCCGCCGGGACAGGGCATGGCTACACCTTC.

This chain links TRBV30 with TRBJ2-2, with TRBD1 matching 7 bases. Per the germline V gene, CDR1 is GTSNPN and CDR2 is SVGIG (reference sequence). Trimming removed 3 bases from V and 2 bases from J; junction bases left unmatched: 3. The CDR3 extends over 14 amino acids. The CDR3: CAWRRGGNTGELFF. The CDR3 bases are TGTGCCTGGAGAAGAGGGGGCAACACCGGGGAGCTGTTTTTT.

This clone appeared a single time. This chain uses TRBV19 with TRBJ2-7; TRBD1 agrees at 7 bases. CDR1 and CDR2 from the germline V gene are LNHDA and SQIVND (reference sequence). CDR3 length equals 12 residues. J gave up 5 bases and V 9 bases, and 7 bases lay outside the gene matches. The CDR3 loop is CASLGQRHEQYF. DNA for the CDR3: TGTGCCAGCTTGGGACAGCGCCACGAGCAGTACTTC.

This sequence joins TRBV5-4 and TRBJ2-2; 7 bases agree with TRBD1. The CDR3 length is 14 residues. Germline lookup yields CDR1 SGHNT and CDR2 YYREEE (reference sequence). V shed 9 bases, J shed 1 base, and the junction held 6 bases outside the gene matches. CDR3 region: CATLRTGNTGELFF. The CDR3 bases are TGTGCCACCCTCAGGACAGGGAACACCGGGGAGCTGTTTTTT.

The chain joins TRBV2 to TRBJ1-2; D possibly corresponds to TRBD1 (6 bases). Germline lookup yields CDR1 SNHLY and CDR2 FYNNEI. V lost 1 base, J lost 3 bases, and 6 bases lay in between. The CDR3 has 13 residues. CDR3 sequence: CASSEEGDYGYTF. The CDR3, as DNA: TGTGCCAGCAGTGAAGAGGGGGACTATGGCTACACCTTC.

This clone was seen only once. The chain links TRBV9 to TRBJ1-2; 7 nucleotides align to TRBD1. Germline-derived CDR1 and CDR2 are SGDLS and YYNGEE. This CDR3 comprises 15 residues. The V segment lost 3 bases and the J segment 2 bases; nucleotides outside the gene matches: 7. In DNA form, the CDR3 reads TGTGCCAGCAGCGGTAGGACAGGAACCAACTATGGCTACACCTTC. Translation gives CASSGRTGTNYGYTF. The complete variable domain, with remaining parts taken from reference TRBV9 and TRBJ1-2, reads DSGVTQTPKHLITATGQRVTLRCSPRSGDLSVYWYQQSLDQGLQFLIQYYNGEERAKGNILERFSAQQFPDLHSELNLSSLELGDSALYFCASSGRTGTNYGYTFGSGTRLTVV.

The chain combines TRBV30 with TRBJ1-2, with D unresolved. The length of the CDR3 is 15 residues. Deletions cut 1 base from V and 0 bases from J, with 12 bases between. Germline V CDR1 and CDR2: GTSNPN, SVGIG (reference sequence). In DNA, the CDR3 is TGTGCCTGGAGTGAGTTCATACAGCCTAACTATGGCTACACCTTC. Translating it yields CAWSEFIQPNYGYTF.

The chain has TRBV2 and TRBJ2-1, with 10 bases fitting TRBD2. The CDR3 sequence is 13 residues long. Germline lookup yields CDR1 SNHLY and CDR2 FYNNEI. V was clipped by 6 bases and J by 9 bases; unmatched bases: 5. CDR3 region: CASSGLADGEQFF. As DNA, the CDR3 is TGTGCCAGCAGCGGACTAGCGGACGGTGAGCAGTTCTTC.

This clone has a handful of counts. The chain links TRBV6-5 to TRBJ1-6; a possible D gene is TRBD1 (5 bases). Per the germline V gene, CDR1 is MNHEY and CDR2 is SVGAGI. Trimming removed 6 bases at V and 5 bases at J, with 14 bases between. This CDR3 is 15 amino acids long. The CDR3 nucleotides read TGTGCCAGCAGCAGCGGGACGCCCCATAATTCACCCCTCCACTTT. Its translation: CASSSGTPHNSPLHF.

This clone showed up just a few times. The genes are TRBV9 and TRBJ2-3, with 7 bases matching TRBD2. In germline, CDR1 is SGDLS, CDR2 YYNGEE. The CDR3 length is 16 residues. V lost 0 bases and J lost 4; bases outside the gene matches: 8. CDR3 sequence reads: CASSVGPGLVADTQYF. The CDR3 DNA reads TGTGCCAGCAGCGTAGGACCCGGACTAGTGGCAGATACGCAGTATTTT.

This clone was observed a single time. The chain links TRBV7-3 to TRBJ2-2, with D perhaps TRBD1 (6 bases). The germline V gene has CDR1 SGHTA and CDR2 FQGTGA. V lost 5 bases, J lost 4 bases, and 11 bases lay in between. The CDR3 runs to 14 residues. The chain's CDR3 is CASSPGQTTGELFF. CDR3 nucleotides: TGTGCCAGCAGCCCGGGACAAACCACCGGGGAGCTGTTTTTT.

The V and J genes are TRBV28 and TRBJ1-5; D unclear. The CDR3 contains 13 residues. Germline CDR1 and CDR2: MDHEN and SYDVKM. V lost 6 bases and J 5 bases, leaving 11 bases between the germline ends. The CDR3 sequence is CASRRSGYQPQHF. In DNA form, the CDR3 reads TGTGCCAGCAGACGGTCGGGGTATCAGCCCCAGCATTTT.

The chain joins TRBV19 to TRBJ1-2; no reliable D call. CDR1 LNHDA and CDR2 SQIVND come from the germline V gene (reference sequence). The CDR3 totals 12 residues. V gave up 7 bases and J gave up 2 bases, with 8 bases separating them. CDR3 nucleotide sequence: TGTGCCAGTAACACACCGAACTATGGCTACACCTTC. Encoded protein: CASNTPNYGYTF.

V is TRBV5-1 and J is TRBJ2-5; 8 bases match TRBD2. Germline loops: CDR1 SGHRS, CDR2 YFSETQ. CDR3 size: 15 residues. Trimming took 3 bases from V and 0 from J; bases not matched to a gene: 4. CDR3 in amino acids: CASSSGLVDQETQYF. CDR3 nucleotide sequence: TGCGCCAGCAGCTCGGGACTAGTCGACCAAGAGACCCAGTACTTC. Full variable domain (remainder filled in from reference TRBV5-1 and TRBJ2-5): KAGVTQTPRYLIKTRGQQVTLSCSPISGHRSVSWYQQTPGQGLQFLFEYFSETQRNKGNFPGRFSGRQFSNSRSEMNVSTLELGDSALYLCASSSGLVDQETQYFGPGTRLLVL.

The chain joins TRBV13 to TRBJ2-5; TRBD1 might be the D (6 bases). CDR3 size: 15 residues. Germline CDR1 is PRHDT and CDR2 is FYEKMQ (reference sequence). The V and J ends lost 3 bases and 5 bases respectively, with 16 bases between them. In DNA, the CDR3 is TGTGCCAGCAGCTTTCAGGGGATTTTAGGGGAGACCCAGTACTTC. This codes for CASSFQGILGETQYF.

CDR3 in amino acids: CASSSAGGSPLHF. Written as DNA, the CDR3 is TGTGCCAGCAGCTCCGCCGGAGGATCACCCCTCCACTTT. The gene calls are TRBV5-4 and TRBJ1-6; the D is unclear. There are 13 residues in the CDR3. The V gene lost 3 bases and the J gene lost 10 bases, with 11 bases spanning the gap. Germline CDR1 and CDR2: SGHNT and YYREEE (reference sequence). Based on the CDR3 plus reference TRBV5-4 and TRBJ1-6, the full variable domain is ETGVTQSPTHLIKTRGQQVTLRCSSQSGHNTVSWYQQALGQGPQFIFQYYREEENGRGNFPPRFSGLQFPNYSSELNVNALELDDSALYLCASSSAGGSPLHFGNGTRLTVT.

This chain uses TRBV27 with TRBJ2-7, with D perhaps matching TRBD1 (5 bases). This CDR3 region has 14 residues. The V gene lost 6 bases and the J gene lost 3 bases, with 15 bases spanning the gap. CDR1 MNHEY and CDR2 SMNVEV come from the germline V gene (reference sequence). The CDR3 DNA follows: TGTGCCAGCAGCGCCTTGGACATAAACTACGAGCAGTACTTC. Its translation: CASSALDINYEQYF.

The V gene is TRBV5-1, the J gene TRBJ2-7; 7 nucleotides line up with TRBD1. In germline, CDR1 is SGHRS, CDR2 YFSETQ. J gave up 9 bases and V 0 bases, and 21 bases lay outside the gene matches. The CDR3 has 18 amino acids. In DNA form, the CDR3 reads TGCGCCAGCAGCTTGGAAAGCAACGTCCGGGACAGTCCTAGAGGGCAGTACTTC. Its translation: CASSLESNVRDSPRGQYF.

This clone was picked up a small number of times. The chain carries TRBV29-1 and TRBJ2-3; D ambiguous. CDR1 is SQVTM, CDR2 ANQGSEA, per germline. With 3 bases removed from V and 1 base from J, the gap between germline ends came to 5 bases. This CDR3 spans 12 amino acids. CDR3: CSVDPGTDTQYF. In DNA form, the CDR3 reads TGCAGCGTTGATCCAGGCACAGATACGCAGTATTTT.

This clone has a single count. V gene TRBV15 combines with J gene TRBJ2-5; D is unclear. There are 13 residues in the CDR3. V was clipped by 2 bases and J by 3 bases, with 7 bases between them. The germline CDR1 and CDR2 sequences are LNHNV and YYDKDF (reference sequence). CDR3 residues: CATSRQLEETQYF. CDR3 DNA sequence: TGTGCCACCAGCAGACAGTTGGAAGAGACCCAGTACTTC.

V is TRBV5-5 and J is TRBJ2-7, with TRBD2 matching 7 bases. Germline V gene data show CDR1 as SGHKS and CDR2 as YYEKEE (reference sequence). The V gene end was trimmed by 0 bases and the J gene end by 0 bases; junction bases not matched to a gene: 3. CDR3 length equals 15 residues. CDR3 sequence (DNA): TGTGCCAGCAGCTTGGCGGGGGGTTCCTCCTACGAGCAGTACTTC. Amino acids: CASSLAGGSSYEQYF.

There are a few counts of this clone. The chain carries TRBV7-8 and TRBJ2-7; D may be TRBD1 (5 bases). The CDR3 runs 15 residues. The germline V and J ends were trimmed by 4 bases and 2 bases, with 15 bases remaining between them. Germline V gene sequence: CDR1 SGHVS, CDR2 FQNEAQ. CDR3 loop: CASSSLPGQAYEQYF. The CDR3 nucleotides read TGTGCCAGCAGCTCACTGCCAGGGCAGGCCTACGAGCAGTACTTC.

This clone has only a few counts. This chain connects TRBV5-6 to TRBJ1-2; D gene ambiguous. The CDR3 consists of 13 residues. Germline-derived CDR1 and CDR2 are SGHDT and YYEEEE. Trimming took off 2 bases at V and 4 bases at J, with 9 bases between the two ends. Here the CDR3 DNA reads TGTGCCAGCAGCTTCTTGAACTCCTATGGCTACACCTTC. Protein sequence: CASSFLNSYGYTF.

This clone was counted a few times. The chain recombines TRBV27 with TRBJ1-2; TRBD1 agrees at 7 bases. The CDR3 totals 15 residues. The germline gives CDR1 MNHEY, CDR2 SMNVEV (reference sequence). With V trimmed by 5 bases and J by 0 bases, 6 bases remained unmatched. The CDR3 loop is CASSLRGFANYGYTF. The CDR3 region has the DNA TGTGCCAGCAGTCTCAGGGGGTTCGCTAACTATGGCTACACCTTC.

J is TRBJ2-7 and V is TRBV5-4, with D perhaps TRBD2 (6 bases). Germline V gene data show CDR1 as SGHNT and CDR2 as YYREEE (reference sequence). V lost 0 bases to trimming and J lost 4 bases, with 11 bases between them. This CDR3 spans 14 amino acids. The CDR3 is CASSLVGGNYEQYF. CDR3 DNA sequence: TGTGCCAGCAGCTTGGTCGGGGGAAATTACGAGCAGTACTTC.